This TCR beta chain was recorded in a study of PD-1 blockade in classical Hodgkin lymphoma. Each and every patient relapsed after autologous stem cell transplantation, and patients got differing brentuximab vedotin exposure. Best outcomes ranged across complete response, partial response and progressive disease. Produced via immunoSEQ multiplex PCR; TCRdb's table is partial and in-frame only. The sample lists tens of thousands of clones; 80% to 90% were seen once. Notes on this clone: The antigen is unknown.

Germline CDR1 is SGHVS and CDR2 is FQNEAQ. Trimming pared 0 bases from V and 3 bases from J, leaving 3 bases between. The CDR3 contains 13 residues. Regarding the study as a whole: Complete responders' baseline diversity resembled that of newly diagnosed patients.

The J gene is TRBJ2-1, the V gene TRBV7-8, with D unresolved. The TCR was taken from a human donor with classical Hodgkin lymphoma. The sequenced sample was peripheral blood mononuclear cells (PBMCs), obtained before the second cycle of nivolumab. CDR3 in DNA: TGTGCCAGCAGCTTAGCGGTCTACAATGAGCAGTTCTTC. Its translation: CASSLAVYNEQFF.